The clone carrying this TCR beta chain has a handful of counts. The data are from a study of blood T cell repertoires in COVID-19. Overall study: Italy, Spain and the United States were the sources of the convalescent and acute COVID-19 samples. PBMCs, B-cell-depleted T cells, or T cells provided the cDNA or gDNA that made up the material.

In the original workflow: The authors estimated nucleated cell counts from reference gene primer amplification. TCRdb's copy holds only in-frame clones and misses some; the assay was immunoSEQ multiplex PCR. The V and J calls and the clone size are those of that table, but D and trimming were determined from the DNA. The data hold tens of thousands of clones, with around 92% observed a single time. J lost 2 bases, V lost 8 bases, and 7 bases had no gene match. Germline CDR1 is SGHRS and CDR2 is YFSETQ. CDR3 length: 14 amino acids. Source material: peripheral blood. The source is a man between 60 and 75 years old with acute or convalescent COVID-19. The J gene is TRBJ1-3, the V gene TRBV5-1; TRBD1 matches at 7 bases. The CDR3 DNA sequence: TGCGCCAGTTCCCAGGGGGTAGCTGGAAACACCATATATTTT. Its protein is CASSQGVAGNTIYF.